One and the same sample provided the 2 T cell receptor beta chains below, sequenced in a study of T cell changes during pregnancy in multiple sclerosis. The assay was immunoSEQ multiplex PCR, and TCRdb's table has in-frame clones only and misses some. This table holds some 16,000 clones, 65% to 90% found once. This sample comprised CD8+ T cells from peripheral blood mononuclear cells, obtained after pregnancy. Receptor source: a female donor in good health, enrolled as a control in a pregnancy study.

V gene TRBV13 combines with J gene TRBJ2-7, with a weak D call TRBD1 (6 bases). Germline CDR1 is PRHDT and CDR2 is FYEKMQ (reference sequence). The V end lost 6 bases, the J end lost 0 bases, and 15 bases lay between the germline ends. This CDR3 has 15 amino acids. The CDR3 DNA is TGTGCCAGCAGTTCACGACAGGAAAGCTCCTACGAGCAGTACTTC. Encoded protein: CASSSRQESSYEQYF.

This clone was observed a few times. This sequence joins TRBV10-1 and TRBJ2-1; 11 bases map to TRBD2. With 3 bases clipped from V and 10 bases from J, the junction kept 8 bases outside the gene matches. This CDR3 comprises 15 residues. Germline CDR1 is WNHNN and CDR2 is SYGVQD (reference sequence). The CDR3 spells CASSDRGSGREEQFF. The CDR3 DNA is TGCGCCAGCAGTGACCGGGGTAGCGGGAGGGAGGAGCAGTTCTTC.